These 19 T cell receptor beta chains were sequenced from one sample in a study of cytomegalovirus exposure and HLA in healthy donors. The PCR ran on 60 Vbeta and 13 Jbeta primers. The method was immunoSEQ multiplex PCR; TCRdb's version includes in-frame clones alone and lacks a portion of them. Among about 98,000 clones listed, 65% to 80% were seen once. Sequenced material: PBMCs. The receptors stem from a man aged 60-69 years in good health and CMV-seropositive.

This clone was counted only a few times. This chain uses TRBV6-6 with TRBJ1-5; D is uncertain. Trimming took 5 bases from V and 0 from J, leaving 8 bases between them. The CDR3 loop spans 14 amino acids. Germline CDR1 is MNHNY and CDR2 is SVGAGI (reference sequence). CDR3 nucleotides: TGTGCCAGCAGTCCCCCAGATAGCAATCAGCCCCAGCATTTT. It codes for CASSPPDSNQPQHF.

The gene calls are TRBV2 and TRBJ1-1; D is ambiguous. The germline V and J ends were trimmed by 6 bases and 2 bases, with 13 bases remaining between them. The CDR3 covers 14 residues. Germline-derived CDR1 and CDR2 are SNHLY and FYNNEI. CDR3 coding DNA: TGTGCCAGCAGCAATTTCGGGTTTAACACTGAAGCTTTCTTT. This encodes CASSNFGFNTEAFF.

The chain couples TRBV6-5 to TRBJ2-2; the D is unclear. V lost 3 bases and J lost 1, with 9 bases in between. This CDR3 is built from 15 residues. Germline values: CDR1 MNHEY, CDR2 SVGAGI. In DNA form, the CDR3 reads TGTGCCAGCAGTTATGTGACTTGGAACACCGGGGAGCTGTTTTTT. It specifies CASSYVTWNTGELFF.

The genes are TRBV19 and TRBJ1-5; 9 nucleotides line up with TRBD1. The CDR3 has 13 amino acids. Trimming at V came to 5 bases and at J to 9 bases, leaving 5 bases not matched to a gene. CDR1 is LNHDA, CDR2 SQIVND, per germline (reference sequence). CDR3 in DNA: TGTGCCAGTAGTCGGGACAGGGACTTGCCCCAGCATTTT. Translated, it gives CASSRDRDLPQHF.

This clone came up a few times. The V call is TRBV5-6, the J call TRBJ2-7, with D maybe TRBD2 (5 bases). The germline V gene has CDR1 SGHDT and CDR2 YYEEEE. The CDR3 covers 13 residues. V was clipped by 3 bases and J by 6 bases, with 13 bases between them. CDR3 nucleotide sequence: TGTGCCAGCAGCTGGCGCGGGCCCGGCGAGCAGTACTTC. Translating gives CASSWRGPGEQYF.

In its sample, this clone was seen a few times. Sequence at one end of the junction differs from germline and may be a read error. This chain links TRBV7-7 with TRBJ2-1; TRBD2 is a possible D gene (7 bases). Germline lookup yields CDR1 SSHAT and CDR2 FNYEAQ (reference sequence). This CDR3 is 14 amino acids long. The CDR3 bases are TGTGCTAGCAGCCCCGGGGGGCCCAACAATGAGCAGTTCTTC. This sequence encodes CASSPGGPNNEQFF.

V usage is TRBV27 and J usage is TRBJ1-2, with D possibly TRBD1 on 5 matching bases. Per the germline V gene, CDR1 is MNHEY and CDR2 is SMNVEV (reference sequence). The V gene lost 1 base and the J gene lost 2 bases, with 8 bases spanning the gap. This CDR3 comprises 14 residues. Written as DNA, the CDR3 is TGTGCCAGCAGTTTATGGGCAGGGAACTATGGCTACACCTTC. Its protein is CASSLWAGNYGYTF.

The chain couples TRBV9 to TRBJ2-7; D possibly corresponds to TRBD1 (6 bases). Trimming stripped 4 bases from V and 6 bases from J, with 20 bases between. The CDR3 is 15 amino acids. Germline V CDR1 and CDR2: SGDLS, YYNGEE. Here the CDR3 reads CASSPDAYRESEQYF. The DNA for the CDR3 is TGTGCCAGCAGCCCAGATGCTTACAGGGAAAGCGAGCAGTACTTC.

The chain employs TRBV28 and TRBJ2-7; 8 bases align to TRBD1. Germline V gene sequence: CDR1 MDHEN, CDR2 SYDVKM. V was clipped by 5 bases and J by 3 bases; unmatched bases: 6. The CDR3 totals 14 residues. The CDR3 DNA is TGTGCCAGCAGTATTCGACAGGGGAACTACGAGCAGTACTTC. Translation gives CASSIRQGNYEQYF.

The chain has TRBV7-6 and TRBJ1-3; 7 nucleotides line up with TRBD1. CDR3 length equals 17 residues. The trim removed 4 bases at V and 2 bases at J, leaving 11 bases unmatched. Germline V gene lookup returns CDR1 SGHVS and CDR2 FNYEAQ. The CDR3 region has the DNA TGTGCCAGCAGCTCTACAGGGGATCCCCAGACTGGAAACACCATATATTTT. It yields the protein CASSSTGDPQTGNTIYF.

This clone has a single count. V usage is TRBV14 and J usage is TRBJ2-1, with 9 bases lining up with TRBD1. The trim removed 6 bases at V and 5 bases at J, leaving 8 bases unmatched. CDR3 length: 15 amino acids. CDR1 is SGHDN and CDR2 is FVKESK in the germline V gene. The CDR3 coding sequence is TGTGCCAGCAGACCTGACAGGGGGGTCAACAATGAGCAGTTCTTC. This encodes CASRPDRGVNNEQFF.

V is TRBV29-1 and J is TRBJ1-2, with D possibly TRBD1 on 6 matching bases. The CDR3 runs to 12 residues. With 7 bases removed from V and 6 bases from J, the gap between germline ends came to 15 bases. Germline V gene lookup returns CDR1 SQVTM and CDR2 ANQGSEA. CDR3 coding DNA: TGCAGCGCCTCCGGGACAAGGGATGGCTACACCTTC. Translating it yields CSASGTRDGYTF.

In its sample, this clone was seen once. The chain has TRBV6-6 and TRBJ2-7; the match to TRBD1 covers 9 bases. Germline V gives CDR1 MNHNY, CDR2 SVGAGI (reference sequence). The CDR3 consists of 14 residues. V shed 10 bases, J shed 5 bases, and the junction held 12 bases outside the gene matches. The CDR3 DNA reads TGTGCCACCCACCCCGGGGACAGGGAACACGAGCAGTACTTC. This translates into CATHPGDREHEQYF.

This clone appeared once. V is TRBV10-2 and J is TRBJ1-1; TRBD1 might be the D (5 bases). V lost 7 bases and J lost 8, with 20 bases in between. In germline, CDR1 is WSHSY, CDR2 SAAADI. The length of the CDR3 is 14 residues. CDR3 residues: CASKTTQGSLEAFF. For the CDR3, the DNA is TGCGCCAGCAAAACTACTCAGGGTAGCCTGGAAGCTTTCTTT.

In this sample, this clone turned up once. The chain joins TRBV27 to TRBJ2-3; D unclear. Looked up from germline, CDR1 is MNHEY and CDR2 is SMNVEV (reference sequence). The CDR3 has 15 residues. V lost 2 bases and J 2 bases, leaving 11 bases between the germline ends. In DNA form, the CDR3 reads TGTGCCAGCAGTTTAACCGATCCTACCACAGATACGCAGTATTTT. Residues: CASSLTDPTTDTQYF.

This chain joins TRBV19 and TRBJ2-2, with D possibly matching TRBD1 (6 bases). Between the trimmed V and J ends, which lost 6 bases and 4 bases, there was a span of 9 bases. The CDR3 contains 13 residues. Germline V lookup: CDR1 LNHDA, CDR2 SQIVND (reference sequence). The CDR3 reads CASSVRGTGELFF. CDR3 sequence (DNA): TGTGCCAGTAGCGTCAGGGGCACCGGGGAGCTGTTTTTT.

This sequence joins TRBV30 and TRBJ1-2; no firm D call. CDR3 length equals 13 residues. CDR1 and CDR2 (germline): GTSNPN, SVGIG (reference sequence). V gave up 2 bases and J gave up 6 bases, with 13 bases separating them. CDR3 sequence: CAWSPRRQDGYTF. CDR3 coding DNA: TGTGCCTGGAGTCCCCGGCGACAAGATGGCTACACCTTC.

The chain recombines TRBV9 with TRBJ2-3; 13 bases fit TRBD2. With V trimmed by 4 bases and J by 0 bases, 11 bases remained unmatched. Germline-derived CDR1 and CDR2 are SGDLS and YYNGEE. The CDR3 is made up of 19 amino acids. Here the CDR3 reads CASSSAGLAGTSSTDTQYF. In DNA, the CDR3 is TGTGCCAGCAGCAGTGCGGGACTAGCGGGAACCTCTAGCACAGATACGCAGTATTTT.

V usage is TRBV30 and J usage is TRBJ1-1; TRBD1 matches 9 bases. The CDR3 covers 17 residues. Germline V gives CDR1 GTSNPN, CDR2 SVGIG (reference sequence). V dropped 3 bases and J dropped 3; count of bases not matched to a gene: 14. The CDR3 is CAWRPPGQGRRYTEAFF. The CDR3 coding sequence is TGTGCCTGGAGGCCTCCGGGACAGGGTCGCCGGTACACTGAAGCTTTCTTT. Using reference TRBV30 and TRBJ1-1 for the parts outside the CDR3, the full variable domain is SQTIHQWPATLVQPVGSPLSLECTVEGTSNPNLYWYRQAAGRGLQLLFYSVGIGQISSEVPQNLSASRPQDRQFILSSKKLLLSDSGFYLCAWRPPGQGRRYTEAFFGQGTRLTVV.